The sequence of this T cell receptor beta chain was determined in a study of OX40 agonist ivuxolimab in advanced cancers. For the study in its entirety: Ivuxolimab was an agonistic, fully human IgG2 monoclonal antibody directed against OX40 (CD134), a costimulatory receptor. Intravenous ivuxolimab was administered to patients every 2 weeks at six dose levels: 0.01, 0.1, 0.3, 1.5, 3 and 10 mg/kg. Of the roughly 53 patients in dose escalation, 19 had hepatocellular carcinoma, some 15 had melanoma, 9 had renal cell carcinoma and 9 had head and neck cancer. The dose-escalation cohort was almost 85% male with a mean age of around 62 years, ranging from about 23 to 85. Patients were allowed to have had prior anti-PD-1, anti-PD-L1 or anti-CTLA-4 therapy, and 40% of the dose-escalation patients had been treated with checkpoint inhibitors. Partial responses occurred in three dose-escalation patients, of whom one had hepatocellular carcinoma and two had cutaneous melanoma. The purpose of peripheral TCRbeta sequencing was to test whether ivuxolimab changed TCR sequence diversity and led to clonal T-cell expansion. The paper reports the monotherapy dose-escalation portion (N of about 52 patients) of the phase I ivuxolimab trial. Paper-wide results and their limitations: The antigen specificity of the clonally expanded peripheral T cells was not determined. After ivuxolimab, expanded clones were on average more numerous among CD8+ T cells than among CD4+ T cells. Clonal expansion of both CD4+ and CD8+ blood T cells was observed from baseline to week 6 at doses 0.1 to 3.0 mg/kg. Low levels of normalized T-cell clonal expansion were also seen in some nonresponding patients. In partial responders in the 0.1-3.0 mg/kg groups, normalized peripheral clonal expansion was found to be among the lowest, especially among CD8+ T cells.

This clone has only a few counts. No cognate antigen has been identified for it. No much larger clone is present one base from it, and per-base qualities are unavailable. Patients with a history of autoimmune disease or receiving systemic immunosuppression were excluded from the trial. Peripheral blood for TCR sequencing was drawn from every dose cohort at baseline, at cycle 4 day 1 and at cycle 7 day 1. Samples were obtained from an open-label, multicenter, first-in-human phase I dose-escalation trial of ivuxolimab. Adults with locally advanced or metastatic melanoma, renal cell carcinoma, hepatocellular carcinoma or head and neck squamous cell carcinoma were enrolled in the trial. Before TCR sequencing, CD4+ and CD8+ T cells were separately sorted from peripheral blood. V is reduced by 0 bases and J by 1 base, leaving a spacing of 4 bases between them. The CDR3 covers 13 residues, taking in both the cysteine and the phenylalanine. This entry keeps only the CDR3 DNA: 39 bases, framed from base 1. The CDR1 and CDR2 encoded by the germline V gene are SGHDT and YYEEEE.

For sequencing of the TCRbeta CDR3 region, genomic DNA was extracted from the sorted cells. The immunoSEQ Assay was used for sequencing of TCRbeta CDR3 regions. This immuneACCESS table, as held by TCRdb, lists in-frame sequences with V and J called but not all clones. Of the missing ones, under half trace to an unresolved V gene in checked studies; the others have no known cause. The sample records some 100,000 clones, roughly 94% of which are singletons. The ten largest clones add up to roughly 2.6% of the sample. The sequencing used CD4+ or CD8+ T cells sorted from blood, collected in a trial of the OX40 agonist ivuxolimab. The chain employs TRBV5-6 and TRBJ1-1, with the D gene too uncertain to name. This clonotype was obtained from an adult with an advanced solid tumor such as melanoma, head and neck, liver or kidney cancer. The CDR3 in this case is CASSLDTNTEAFF. The nucleotide sequence is given as TGTGCCAGCAGCTTGGACACGAACACTGAAGCTTTCTTT.